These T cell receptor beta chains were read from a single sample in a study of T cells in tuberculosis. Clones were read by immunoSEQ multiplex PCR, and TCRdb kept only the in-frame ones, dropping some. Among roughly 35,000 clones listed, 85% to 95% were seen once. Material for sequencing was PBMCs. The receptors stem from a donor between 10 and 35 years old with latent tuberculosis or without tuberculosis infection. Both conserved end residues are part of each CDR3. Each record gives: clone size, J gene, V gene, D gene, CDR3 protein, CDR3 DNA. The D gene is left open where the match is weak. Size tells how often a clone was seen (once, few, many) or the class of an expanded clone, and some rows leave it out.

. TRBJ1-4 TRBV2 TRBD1 CASFLGTENEKLFF TGTGCCAGCTTTCTAGGGACAGAGAATGAAAAACTGTTTTTT
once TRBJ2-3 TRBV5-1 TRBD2 CASSLAASGGGDTQYF TGCGCCAGCAGCTTGGCCGCTAGCGGGGGTGGGGATACGCAGTATTTT
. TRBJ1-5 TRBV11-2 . CASSLVGNQPQHF TGTGCCAGCAGCCTGGTAGGCAATCAGCCCCAGCATTTT
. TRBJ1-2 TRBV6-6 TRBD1 CASSYLGQGGNGYTF TGTGCCAGCAGTTATTTGGGACAGGGGGGTAATGGCTACACCTTC
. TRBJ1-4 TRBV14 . CASSRREEKLFF TGTGCCAGCAGCAGGAGGGAAGAAAAACTGTTTTTT
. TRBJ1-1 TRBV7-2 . CASSPRQAEAFF TGTGCCAGCAGCCCCAGACAGGCTGAAGCTTTCTTT
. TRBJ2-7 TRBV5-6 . CASTRKGGGVYEQYF TGTGCCAGCACCAGGAAAGGGGGGGGAGTCTACGAGCAGTACTTC
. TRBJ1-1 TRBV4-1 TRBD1 CASSHPRGTGSTEAFF TGCGCCAGCAGCCATCCCCGCGGGACAGGGAGTACTGAAGCTTTCTTT
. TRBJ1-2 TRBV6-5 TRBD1 CASREAVGGGYTF TGTGCCAGCAGGGAAGCGGTAGGGGGCGGCTACACCTTC
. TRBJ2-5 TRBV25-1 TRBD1 CASSASQGAGETQYF TGTGCCAGCAGTGCATCTCAGGGGGCTGGGGAGACCCAGTACTTC
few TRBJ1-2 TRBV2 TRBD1 CASRYRGENYGYTF TGTGCCAGCAGGTACAGGGGAGAGAACTATGGCTACACCTTC
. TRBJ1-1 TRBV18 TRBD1 CASSTQGARTEAFF TGTGCCAGCTCAACACAGGGGGCGAGGACTGAAGCTTTCTTT
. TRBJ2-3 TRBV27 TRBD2 CASSPLAGSTDTQYF TGTGCCAGCAGCCCACTAGCGGGGTCCACAGATACGCAGTATTTT
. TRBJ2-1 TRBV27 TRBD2 CASSLLGLAESGDEQFF TGTGCCAGCAGTTTACTGGGACTAGCGGAAAGTGGCGATGAGCAGTTCTTC
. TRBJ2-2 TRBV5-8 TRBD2 CASNSGTSRTGELFF TGTGCCAGCAACTCCGGGACTAGTAGGACCGGGGAGCTGTTTTTT
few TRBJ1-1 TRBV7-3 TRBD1 CASSPTGGQGTVFF TGTGCCAGCAGCCCAACGGGGGGACAGGGCACGGTTTTCTTT
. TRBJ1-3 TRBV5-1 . CASSLNSRSSGNTIYF TGCGCCAGCAGCTTAAACAGCCGAAGCTCTGGAAACACCATATATTTT
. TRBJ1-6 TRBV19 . CASRPTGMGYSPLHF TGTGCCAGTAGGCCCACAGGGATGGGTTATTCACCCCTCCACTTT
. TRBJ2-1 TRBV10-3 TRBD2 CAIRPTRTSGGGSYNEQFF TGTGCCATCCGCCCTACGCGGACTAGCGGGGGGGGCTCCTACAATGAGCAGTTCTTC
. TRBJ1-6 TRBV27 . CASSLGLGARNSPLHF TGTGCCAGCAGTTTAGGGTTGGGGGCGCGAAATTCACCCCTCCACTTT
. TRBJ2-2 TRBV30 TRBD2 CAWSALPLSGGGELFF TGTGCCTGGAGCGCGCTACCCTTGAGCGGGGGTGGGGAGCTGTTTTTT
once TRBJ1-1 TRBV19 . CASSIQGNTEAFF TGTGCCAGTAGTATACAGGGGAACACTGAAGCTTTCTTT
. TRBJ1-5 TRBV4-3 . CASSQDGADNQPQHF TGCGCCAGCAGCCAAGATGGGGCAGACAATCAGCCCCAGCATTTT
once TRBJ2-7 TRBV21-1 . CASSKGGVQGETYEQYF TGTGCCAGCAGCAAAGGTGGGGTCCAGGGTGAAACCTACGAGCAGTACTTC
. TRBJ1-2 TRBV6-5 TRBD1 CASTRDRVEYGYTF TGTGCCAGCACTCGGGACAGGGTTGAATATGGCTACACCTTC
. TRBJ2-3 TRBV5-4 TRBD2 CASSSRLAADTQYF TGTGCCAGCAGCTCCCGACTAGCTGCAGATACGCAGTATTTT
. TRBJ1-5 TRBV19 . CASSILGQLNQPQHF TGTGCCAGTAGTATATTAGGACAGCTAAATCAGCCCCAGCATTTT
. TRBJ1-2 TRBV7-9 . CASSFRTGDGYTF TGTGCCAGCAGCTTCCGGACTGGGGATGGCTACACCTTC
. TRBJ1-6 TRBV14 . CASRTPGWDSPLHF TGTGCCAGCAGGACCCCAGGGTGGGATTCACCCCTCCACTTT
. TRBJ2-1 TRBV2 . CAKLKTGDEQFF TGTGCCAAATTAAAAACGGGGGATGAGCAGTTCTTC
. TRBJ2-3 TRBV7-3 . CASSLRQGGTDTQYF TGTGCCAGCAGCTTAAGACAGGGAGGAACAGATACGCAGTATTTT
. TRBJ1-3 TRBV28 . CASSAWTSSGNTIYF TGTGCCAGCAGTGCCTGGACAAGCTCTGGAAACACCATATATTTT
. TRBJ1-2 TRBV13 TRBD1 CASSHGTVYGYTF TGTGCCAGCAGCCATGGGACAGTCTATGGCTACACCTTC
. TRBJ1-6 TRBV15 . CATSSHLGSSPLHF TGTGCCACCAGCAGTCATCTGGGCTCTTCACCCCTCCACTTT
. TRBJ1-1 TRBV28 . CAVLERVNTEAFF TGTGCCGTACTAGAACGGGTGAACACTGAAGCTTTCTTT
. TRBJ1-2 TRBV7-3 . CASSLGGAYGYTF TGTGCCAGCAGCTTAGGGGGCGCCTATGGCTACACCTTC
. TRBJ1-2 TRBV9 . CASSPRLTDYGYTF TGTGCCAGCAGCCCCCGGTTAACCGACTATGGCTACACCTTC
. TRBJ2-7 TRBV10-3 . CAISDWFRGAYEQYF TGTGCCATCAGTGATTGGTTCAGGGGAGCCTACGAGCAGTACTTC
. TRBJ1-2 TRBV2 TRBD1 CASSGGQGVFGYTF TGTGCCAGCAGTGGGGGACAGGGGGTTTTTGGCTACACCTTC
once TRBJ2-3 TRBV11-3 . CASSLGAVTDTQYF TGTGCCAGCAGCTTAGGAGCGGTGACAGATACGCAGTATTTT
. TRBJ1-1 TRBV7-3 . CASSLEQNTEAFF TGTGCCAGCAGCTTAGAGCAGAACACTGAAGCTTTCTTT
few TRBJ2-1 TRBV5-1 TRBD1 CASSLDRGEVDEQFF TGCGCCAGCAGCTTGGACAGGGGTGAAGTTGATGAGCAGTTCTTC